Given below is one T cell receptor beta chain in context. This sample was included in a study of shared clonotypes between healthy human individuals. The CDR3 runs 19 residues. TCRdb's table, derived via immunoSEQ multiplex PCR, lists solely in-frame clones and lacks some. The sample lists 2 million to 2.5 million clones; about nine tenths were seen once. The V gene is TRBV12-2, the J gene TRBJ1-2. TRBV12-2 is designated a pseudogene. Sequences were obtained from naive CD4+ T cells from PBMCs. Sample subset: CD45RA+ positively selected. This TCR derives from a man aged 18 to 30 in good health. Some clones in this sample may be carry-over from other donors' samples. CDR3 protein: CASRSTLWSRGRQMDGYTF. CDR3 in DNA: TGTGCAAGTCGCTCAACACTTTGGAGTCGGGGCCGACAAATGGATGGCTACACCTTC.